A selection of T cell receptor beta chains follows, all from one sample in a study of shared clonotypes between healthy human individuals. Data came from immunoSEQ multiplex PCR; TCRdb stores just in-frame clones and leaves some out. Among hundreds of thousands of clones listed, around 95% were seen once. Sequencing was done on a sample of naive CD8+ T cells sorted from blood. These receptors all come from a woman aged 25 to 39 in good health. CDR3s include the opening cysteine and the closing phenylalanine or tryptophan. A D gene is named only where the DNA matches it firmly. Expanded clones get a size class; other rows say once, few or many, or leave the size out.

clone_size	j_call	v_call	d_call	cdr3_aa	cdr3_nt
.	TRBJ1-5	TRBV7-8	.	CASSVSRFSNQPQHF	TGTGCCAGCAGCGTATCACGGTTTAGCAATCAGCCCCAGCATTTT
.	TRBJ2-7	TRBV14	.	CALEIWGYEQYF	TGTGCCCTTGAAATTTGGGGATACGAGCAGTACTTC
once	TRBJ1-4	TRBV9	TRBD1	CASSGGRGTGASNEKLFF	TGTGCCAGCAGCGGGGGAAGGGGCACAGGGGCATCTAATGAAAAACTGTTTTTT
.	TRBJ1-1	TRBV28	.	CASSPTGAGAFF	TGTGCCAGCAGTCCAACGGGGGCAGGAGCTTTCTTT
.	TRBJ2-7	TRBV27	.	CASSFSGGRRYEQYF	TGTGCCAGCAGTTTTTCCGGGGGGCGCAGGTACGAGCAGTACTTC
.	TRBJ2-3	TRBV18	.	CASSPPRVAGGTNTDTQYF	TGTGCCAGCTCACCACCAAGGGTGGCGGGCGGGACCAACACAGATACGCAGTATTTT
.	TRBJ2-7	TRBV4-1	.	CASSQARGNEQYF	TGCGCCAGCAGCCAGGCCAGGGGAAACGAGCAGTACTTC
.	TRBJ2-1	TRBV5-4	TRBD2	CASSLALAGGWDEQFF	TGTGCCAGCAGCTTGGCACTAGCGGGAGGGTGGGATGAGCAGTTCTTC
.	TRBJ1-5	TRBV28	TRBD1	CASTTGTGHQPQHF	TGTGCCAGCACTACCGGGACAGGGCATCAGCCCCAGCATTTT
.	TRBJ2-5	TRBV7-9	TRBD2	CASSPRGAGGVVETQYF	TGTGCCAGCAGCCCTCGAGGAGCGGGAGGGGTCGTAGAGACCCAGTACTTC
.	TRBJ2-7	TRBV15	.	CATRREGQPIYEQYF	TGTGCCACCAGAAGGGAGGGACAACCGATCTACGAGCAGTACTTC
.	TRBJ2-7	TRBV28	TRBD2	CASSFSGGLSYEQYF	TGTGCCAGCAGTTTTAGCGGGGGACTTAGCTACGAGCAGTACTTC
.	TRBJ2-5	TRBV6-6	.	CASSYSPGQETQYF	TGTGCCAGCAGTTACTCTCCGGGACAAGAGACCCAGTACTTC
.	TRBJ2-7	TRBV19	TRBD1	CASSIGTGGSYEQYF	TGTGCCAGTAGTATAGGGACAGGGGGCTCCTACGAGCAGTACTTC
.	TRBJ1-2	TRBV30	.	CAWSGDVGYGYTF	TGTGCCTGGAGTGGGGATGTCGGCTATGGCTACACCTTC
.	TRBJ2-7	TRBV27	.	CASSLRGSGYEQYF	TGTGCCAGCAGTTTAAGGGGGTCGGGCTACGAGCAGTACTTC
.	TRBJ1-1	TRBV25-1	.	CASSDITGRAEAFF	TGTGCCAGCAGTGATATCACAGGGAGGGCTGAAGCTTTCTTT
.	TRBJ2-3	TRBV5-5	.	CASSFYGLGTDTQYF	TGTGCCAGCAGCTTCTACGGATTAGGCACAGATACGCAGTATTTT
.	TRBJ1-4	TRBV2	TRBD1	CASRPGQDVNEKLFF	TGTGCCAGCAGGCCTGGACAGGATGTTAATGAAAAACTGTTTTTT
.	TRBJ2-1	TRBV28	.	CASSFQGLRYNEQFF	TGTGCCAGCAGTTTCCAGGGGCTTCGATACAATGAGCAGTTCTTC
.	TRBJ2-1	TRBV5-4	TRBD1	CASSFQGAPSNEQFF	TGTGCCAGCAGCTTCCAGGGGGCGCCGAGTAATGAGCAGTTCTTC
.	TRBJ1-1	TRBV7-9	.	CASSLGVGADTEAFF	TGTGCCAGCAGCTTAGGCGTGGGGGCCGACACTGAAGCTTTCTTT
.	TRBJ1-5	TRBV4-1	.	CASSHPLGTGQPQHF	TGCGCCAGCAGCCACCCCCTCGGGACCGGACAGCCCCAGCATTTT
.	TRBJ2-7	TRBV28	TRBD1	CASSLQGTGYEQYF	TGTGCCAGCAGTTTGCAGGGGACAGGCTACGAGCAGTACTTC
.	TRBJ2-7	TRBV5-4	.	CASSTTGYEQYF	TGTGCCAGCAGCACGACGGGCTACGAGCAGTACTTC
.	TRBJ1-1	TRBV6-5	TRBD1	CASSPRTGHTEAFF	TGTGCCAGCAGTCCTAGGACAGGGCACACTGAAGCTTTCTTT
.	TRBJ2-1	TRBV16	.	CASSPGGNEQFF	TGTGCCAGCAGCCCCGGAGGCAATGAGCAGTTCTTC
.	TRBJ2-1	TRBV2	.	CASSGDDYNEQFF	TGTGCCAGCAGTGGGGACGACTACAATGAGCAGTTCTTC
.	TRBJ1-6	TRBV19	.	CASSTDYNSPLHF	TGTGCCAGTAGTACGGATTATAATTCACCCCTCCACTTT
.	TRBJ2-1	TRBV15	.	CATSPGWGNEQFF	TGTGCCACCAGCCCCGGCTGGGGTAATGAGCAGTTCTTC
.	TRBJ2-3	TRBV10-1	TRBD2	CASSPGLAANTDTQYF	TGCGCCAGCAGTCCCGGACTAGCGGCCAACACAGATACGCAGTATTTT
.	TRBJ1-3	TRBV28	.	CASSSLWGANTIYF	TGTGCCAGCAGTTCTTTATGGGGGGCGAACACCATATATTTT
once	TRBJ2-7	TRBV5-4	TRBD2	CASSSTSGSHTEQYF	TGTGCCAGCAGCTCAACTAGCGGGAGCCATACCGAGCAGTACTTC
.	TRBJ2-2	TRBV7-8	.	CASFDSTRSGELFF	TGTGCCAGCTTCGACTCCACCCGATCCGGGGAGCTGTTTTTT
.	TRBJ2-7	TRBV4-1	.	CASSQRDRSAYEQYF	TGCGCCAGCAGCCAGAGAGACAGGAGTGCCTACGAGCAGTACTTC